This T cell receptor (beta chain) derives from a study of molecular identifiers for immune sequencing clone quantification (dated by TCRdb to the late 2010s). Looking at the study overall: For a replicate experiment, RNA from approximately 20,000 or 100,000 naive CD8 T cells was divided into five aliquots, of which four were sequenced. CD8 T cells were used in a methods study to benchmark molecular-identifier clustering-based TCR repertoire sequencing (MIDCIRS) and TCR RNA copy counting.

Library preparation used PCR. The sequencer listed for this sample is NextSeq 500. Bulk TCR libraries were generated as previously described, with the TCR primers listed in Table S5 used. Purification of total RNA was performed with the Qiagen AllPrep DNA/RNA kit. Before analysis, reads from multiple sequencing runs of the same library were pooled. In the authors' own workflow: Reads were retained only if the reads had an exact TCR constant sequence, and the retained reads were trimmed to 150 nt and grouped according to their 12-nt molecular barcodes. Within each barcode group, reads were sub-clustered at a 15% Levenshtein threshold, and quality-weighted consensus sequences were built per RNA molecule. Non-functional sequences were filtered out, along with any lower-count sequence sitting one edit away from another sequence. Barcode sub-clusters with fewer than 20% of the maximum read count were removed, based on fitting two negative binomial distributions. TCRdb reprocessed the public reads (quality trimming at Q25 with fastp, clone calling with MiXCR) and kept in-frame beta chains. Identical CDR3 proteins give one entry, which carries the most common genes and DNA. TCRdb's processing, not the authors' own work, is the source of the V and J calls. In all, the sample holds approximately 500,000 distinct CDR3 sequences, and 25% of those were seen once. The top ten constitute 0.7% to 0.9% of the sample.

Comments on this clonotype: Its antigen is not yet known. The junction and the germline gene differ at one end; a read error may be behind it.

Per the germline V gene, MNHEY is the CDR1 and SVGAGI is the CDR2. From the cysteine through the phenylalanine, the CDR3 covers 16 amino acids. Of the read, only the CDR3 DNA is kept; its 48 bases are in frame from base 1. What the research found in general, with its limitations: Spiked-in Jurkat TCR RNA equivalent to a single cell was reported to be detectable even among over 800,000 naive CD8 T cells. Identical TCR molecules sharing a barcode could cause highly expanded clone sizes to be underestimated. When barcode sub-clustering was not used, chimeric consensus sequences inflated TCR diversity, with chimeras reaching as high as 47%. In CMV-specific effector cells, clones with more than 20 RNA copies contained over 97% of molecules, whereas in naive cells such clones contained under 1% of molecules. The naive libraries included spiked-in Jurkat TCR RNA (roughly eleven copies' worth), and this Jurkat TCR RNA is not part of the donor repertoire. Around 2.9 recovered TCR RNA copies per cell were obtained by modeling, versus roughly 10 by digital PCR, implying a capture efficiency of approximately 27%.

Libraries of naive CD8 T cells were generated from roughly 20,000 to 1,000,000 sorted cells, with 10%, 30% or 50% of the purified RNA used. Naive CD8 T cells, defined as CD8+CD4-CCR7+CD45RA+, were FACS-sorted into RLT Plus buffer on a BD FACSAria II. Approximately nine TCR copies' worth of Jurkat RNA were spiked into roughly 19,000-1,000,000 naive CD8 T cell samples to test detection sensitivity. CD8 T cells were enriched with RosetteSep CD8+ T Cell Enrichment Cocktail and Ficoll-Paque, followed by ACK red cell lysis. This TCR was sampled from a human donor in good health. Some libraries in this study had Jurkat cell RNA spiked in. The V gene is TRBV6-5 and the J gene is TRBJ2-7; a stretch of 8 junction bases matches TRBD2. The source material was naive CD8+ T cells from blood, with Jurkat cell RNA spiked in. In the paper's terms, the cell subset or site label means: FACS-sorted CD8+CD4-CCR7+CD45RA+ naive T cells. The CDR3 protein is CASSPFFPGGAYAQYF. The DNA sequence is TGTGCCAGCAGTCCGTTCTTTCCCGGGGGGGCCTACGCGCAGTACTTC.